The T cell receptor beta chain described here comes from a study of T cell responses to AZD1222 COVID-19 vaccine. This table comes from immunoSEQ multiplex PCR, and its TCRdb copy is limited to in-frame clones, with some not included. There are roughly 140,000 clones in the sample; 90% to 95% occur only once, and approximately 5.3% lies in the top ten. The V end was cut by 3 bases, the J end by 0 bases, with 10 bases between. The CDR3 spans 16 residues. Germline V CDR1 and CDR2: SGHDT, YYEEEE. The sequence was obtained from an adult in good health. The specimen was peripheral blood, collected on day 0 of AZD1222 vaccination. This chain links TRBV5-6 with TRBJ2-6; the D is unclear. The CDR3 DNA follows: TGTGCCAGCAGCTCCAGACTGATCTCTGGGGCCAACGTCCTGACTTTC. This gives the protein CASSSRLISGANVLTF. The entire variable domain, with the rest obtained from reference TRBV5-6 and TRBJ2-6, is as follows: DAGVTQSPTHLIKTRGQQVTLRCSPKSGHDTVSWYQQALGQGPQFIFQYYEEEERQRGNFPDRFSGHQFPNYSSELNVNALLLGDSALYLCASSSRLISGANVLTFGAGSRLTVL.